A single sample gave rise to the 3 T cell receptor beta chains below, sequenced in a study of T-cell memory formation after mild COVID-19. Using its own MiXCR run on the 5' RACE reads, TCRdb lists one record per CDR3 protein. The table has a few hundred thousand distinct CDR3 sequences, 20% to 25% seen once. Sequencing input: PBMCs or a T cell subset sorted from them (not recorded which). Receptors originate from a man between 18 and 29 years old who had mild COVID-19 (a few samples of this study predate the infection). Cell type and time point are not known.

The chain recombines TRBV6-4 with TRBJ2-6; D is unclear. V was shortened by 0 bases and J by 1 base, with 4 bases between the two germline ends. Germline V CDR1 and CDR2: MRHNA, SNTAGT. This CDR3 has 15 amino acids. The CDR3 protein is CASSDSKSGANVLTF. The CDR3 region has the DNA TGTGCCAGCAGTGACTCGAAATCTGGGGCCAACGTCCTGACTTTC.

This clonotype has more than one count but fewer than ten. This rearrangement joins TRBV6-5 to TRBJ2-7; no reliable D call. The CDR3 contains 14 residues. In germline, CDR1 is MNHEY, CDR2 SVGAGI. V was shortened by 5 bases and J by 2 bases, with 13 bases between the two germline ends. The CDR3 DNA reads as TGTGCCAGCAGTCCTTCCGACGGAGCCTACGAGCAGTACGTC. Translated, it gives CASSPSDGAYEQYV.

This clonotype was picked up a small number of times. This sequence joins TRBV12-3 or TRBV12-4 and TRBJ2-5; D is undetermined. The ends were cut back, 1 base at V and 6 bases at J, with 3 bases in the middle. The CDR3 covers 11 residues. CDR3 in DNA: TGTGCCAGCAGTTTAGAGCAGACCCAGTACTTC. Translating gives CASSLEQTQYF.